The 23 T cell receptor beta chains below were found in one sample sequenced in a study of blood T cell repertoires in COVID-19. Assay used: immunoSEQ multiplex PCR; TCRdb lists only in-frame clones, some missing. The profile shows 150,000 to 200,000 clones, approximately 90% of them singletons. The sequenced sample was peripheral blood. These receptors came from a man aged 45 to 65 who had recovered from COVID-19.

The chain links TRBV24-1 to TRBJ2-7; TRBD1 matches at 8 bases. Germline assignment: CDR1 KGHDR and CDR2 SFDVKD. The V segment lost 9 bases and the J segment 7 bases; nucleotides outside the gene matches: 13. The CDR3 has 14 residues. The CDR3 protein is CATSPGQELGEQYF. CDR3 sequence (DNA): TGTGCCACCTCCCCGGGACAGGAGCTTGGGGAGCAGTACTTC.

The rearrangement uses TRBV2 and TRBJ2-1; no definite D call. This CDR3 region has 15 residues. With 5 bases removed from V and 2 bases from J, the gap between germline ends came to 13 bases. In germline, CDR1 is SNHLY, CDR2 FYNNEI. The CDR3 reads CASSTSMATYNEQFF. DNA of the CDR3: TGTGCCAGCAGTACCTCCATGGCCACCTACAATGAGCAGTTCTTC.

The rearrangement joins TRBV2 to TRBJ2-1; 9 bases are a match to TRBD2. The CDR3 is made up of 15 amino acids. V was clipped by 6 bases and J by 3 bases; unmatched bases: 6. Per the germline V gene, CDR1 is SNHLY and CDR2 is FYNNEI. The CDR3 region is CASRIVAGDYNEQFF. CDR3 sequence (DNA): TGTGCCAGCAGAATAGTAGCGGGGGACTACAATGAGCAGTTCTTC.

The chain links TRBV18 to TRBJ1-2; 9 nucleotides line up with TRBD1. This CDR3 is 12 amino acids long. V dropped 8 bases and J dropped 5; count of bases not matched to a gene: 3. Looked up from germline, CDR1 is KGHSH and CDR2 is LQKENI. This CDR3 is CASRTGEYGYTF. CDR3 DNA sequence: TGTGCCAGCAGGACAGGGGAATATGGCTACACCTTC.

The chain links TRBV21-1 to TRBJ2-3; TRBD1 was called by the table and not checked on the DNA. TRBV21-1 is a known pseudogene. The CDR3 is made up of 16 amino acids. The CDR3 DNA follows: TGTGCCAGCAGCGACTACAGGGGCACTAGCACAGATACGCAGTATTTT. Encoded protein: CASSDYRGTSTDTQYF.

The rearrangement links TRBV15 to TRBJ2-1, with D perhaps TRBD2 (6 bases). CDR1 is LNHNV and CDR2 is YYDKDF in the germline V gene (reference sequence). V lost 1 base and J 0 bases, leaving 16 bases between the germline ends. The length of the CDR3 is 18 residues. In DNA form, the CDR3 reads TGTGCCACCAGCAGAGGAGAGGTCCATAGCGGCTCCTACAATGAGCAGTTCTTC. Its translation: CATSRGEVHSGSYNEQFF.

This clone was recorded a few times. V and J are TRBV9 and TRBJ2-2; maybe TRBD1 (6 bases). The CDR3 contains 12 residues. Germline-derived CDR1 and CDR2 are SGDLS and YYNGEE. The ends were cut back, 4 bases at V and 6 bases at J, with 7 bases in the middle. The CDR3 is CASSTGSGELFF. Here the CDR3 DNA reads TGTGCCAGCAGCACAGGGTCCGGGGAGCTGTTTTTT.

The rearrangement links TRBV28 to TRBJ2-5, with unresolved D. The CDR3 is made up of 15 amino acids. CDR1 is MDHEN, CDR2 SYDVKM, per germline. V lost 6 bases and J 4 bases, leaving 18 bases between the germline ends. CDR3 bases: TGTGCCAGCAGCCCCCCCCCGCCGCCAGGAGAGACCCAGTACTTC. Translated: CASSPPPPPGETQYF.

This chain joins TRBV11-3 and TRBJ2-5; tentatively, D is TRBD2 (7 bases). Trimming pared 1 base from V and 2 bases from J, leaving 11 bases between. In germline, CDR1 is SGHNT, CDR2 YENEEA. This CDR3 contains 15 residues. CDR3 loop: CASSLGGGGQETQYF. CDR3 in DNA: TGTGCCAGCAGCTTAGGAGGGGGGGGGCAAGAGACCCAGTACTTC.

This clone was seen only once. This chain connects TRBV7-2 to TRBJ1-2; 7 bases match TRBD1. Trimming removed 2 bases from V and 8 bases from J; junction bases left unmatched: 14. The CDR3 loop spans 16 amino acids. Germline CDR1 and CDR2: SGHTA and FQGNSA. CDR3 loop: CASSLNRQGVNSGYTF. The CDR3 DNA reads as TGTGCCAGCAGCTTAAACCGACAGGGAGTGAACTCGGGCTACACCTTC.

This clone has just one count. The V and J genes are TRBV5-4 and TRBJ2-3; D is unclear. V lost 5 bases and J lost 3, with 16 bases in between. Looked up from germline, CDR1 is SGHNT and CDR2 is YYREEE (reference sequence). This CDR3 is built from 15 residues. The CDR3 sequence is CASSPKAPGTDTQYF. Here the CDR3 DNA reads TGTGCCAGCAGTCCTAAAGCGCCTGGAACAGATACGCAGTATTTT.

This clone was observed a handful of times. This chain joins TRBV9 and TRBJ2-3; 9 bases map to TRBD2. The germline V gene has CDR1 SGDLS and CDR2 YYNGEE. CDR3 length: 16 amino acids. Trimming removed 3 bases from V and 4 bases from J; junction bases left unmatched: 9. The CDR3 spells CASSGLAGVGADTQYF. The CDR3 coding sequence is TGTGCCAGCAGCGGATTAGCGGGAGTTGGCGCAGATACGCAGTATTTT. Using reference TRBV9 and TRBJ2-3 for the parts outside the CDR3, the full variable domain is DSGVTQTPKHLITATGQRVTLRCSPRSGDLSVYWYQQSLDQGLQFLIQYYNGEERAKGNILERFSAQQFPDLHSELNLSSLELGDSALYFCASSGLAGVGADTQYFGPGTRLTVL.

The gene calls are TRBV5-8 and TRBJ1-5; 12 bases are a match to TRBD1. Germline CDR1 is SGHTS and CDR2 is YDEGEE. The CDR3 covers 16 residues. The V gene end was trimmed by 6 bases and the J gene end by 3 bases; junction bases not matched to a gene: 7. The CDR3 sequence is CASNWGQGAINQPQHF. As DNA, the CDR3 is TGTGCCAGCAACTGGGGACAGGGGGCTATCAATCAGCCCCAGCATTTT.

This chain uses TRBV7-6 with TRBJ2-3; 10 bases agree with TRBD2. CDR3 length equals 15 residues. V gave up 1 base and J gave up 10 bases; unmatched junction bases: 8. Germline V lookup: CDR1 SGHVS, CDR2 FNYEAQ. The CDR3 sequence is CASSLDEALAGPQYF. In nucleotides, the CDR3 is TGTGCCAGCAGCTTAGACGAAGCACTAGCGGGGCCGCAGTATTTT.

The V and J genes are TRBV25-1 and TRBJ1-3; no definite D call. V shed 8 bases and J shed 6 bases, with 11 bases lying between them. Germline V lookup: CDR1 MGHDK, CDR2 SYGVNS. The CDR3 has 12 residues. DNA of the CDR3: TGTGCCAGCTCCCAGTATAAAAACACCATATATTTT. As protein: CASSQYKNTIYF.

This rearrangement joins TRBV7-9 to TRBJ2-2; weak D call: TRBD1 (5 bases). This CDR3 is built from 16 residues. V gave up 6 bases and J gave up 0 bases, with 14 bases separating them. The V gene's germline CDR1 is SEHNR and CDR2 FQNEAQ (reference sequence). The CDR3 loop is CASRYDSHSNTGELFF. The CDR3 DNA reads as TGTGCCAGCAGATATGACAGCCATTCGAACACCGGGGAGCTGTTTTTT.

The chain recombines TRBV6-2 or TRBV6-3 with TRBJ2-5, with 9 bases identical to TRBD1. The germline V gene has CDR1 MNHEY and CDR2 SVGEGT. The CDR3 runs 17 residues. Trimming cost V 0 bases and J 4 bases; bases outside gene matches: 9. The CDR3 nucleotides are TGTGCCAGCAGTTACTCGATTCCGACAGGGGGACCAGAGACCCAGTACTTC. This sequence encodes CASSYSIPTGGPETQYF.

The count of this clone is one. V and J are TRBV28 and TRBJ1-5; D ambiguous. V gave up 6 bases and J gave up 0 bases, with 12 bases separating them. The CDR3 runs 15 residues. Per germline, CDR1 MDHEN and CDR2 SYDVKM. CDR3 sequence reads: CASRPGGFSNQPQHF. The DNA for the CDR3 is TGTGCCAGCAGGCCAGGTGGATTTAGCAATCAGCCCCAGCATTTT.

This clone was observed a few times. This chain joins TRBV10-3 and TRBJ2-3, with 7 bases aligning to TRBD1. This CDR3 comprises 15 residues. Germline CDR1 reads ENHRY; CDR2 reads SYGVKD. The J segment lost 0 bases and the V segment lost 2 bases, leaving 2 bases of the junction unmatched. The DNA of the CDR3 is TGTGCCATCAGTGAGACAGGGGCCAGCACAGATACGCAGTATTTT. This encodes CAISETGASTDTQYF.

The chain uses TRBV24-1 and TRBJ1-5, with D maybe TRBD1 (5 bases). Germline values: CDR1 KGHDR, CDR2 SFDVKD. The CDR3 spans 13 residues. The V and J ends lost 9 bases and 3 bases respectively, with 11 bases between them. The CDR3 reads CATAGGINQPQHF. CDR3 in DNA: TGTGCCACCGCGGGGGGGATCAATCAGCCCCAGCATTTT.

This chain joins TRBV6-5 and TRBJ2-1; TRBD2 aligns across 8 bases. Germline CDR1 MNHEY, CDR2 SVGAGI. V dropped 7 bases and J dropped 12; count of bases not matched to a gene: 11. The CDR3 extends over 13 amino acids. The CDR3 sequence is CASKSGSRGRQFF. As DNA, the CDR3 is TGTGCCAGCAAAAGCGGGAGTAGAGGACGGCAGTTCTTC.

This clone was seen a handful of times. The rearrangement links TRBV28 to TRBJ1-1; D is perhaps TRBD1 (6 bases). Germline CDR1 MDHEN, CDR2 SYDVKM. V lost 6 bases and J 5 bases, leaving 19 bases between the germline ends. This CDR3 is built from 15 residues. The CDR3: CASSPGQGHTTEAFF. For the CDR3, the DNA is TGTGCCAGCAGCCCAGGGCAGGGGCACACGACTGAAGCTTTCTTT. Looking up the rest from reference TRBV28 and TRBJ1-1 gives the full variable domain: DVKVTQSSRYLVKRTGEKVFLECVQDMDHENMFWYRQDPGLGLRLIYFSYDVKMKEKGDIPEGYSVSREKKERFSLILESASTNQTSMYLCASSPGQGHTTEAFFGQGTRLTVV.

CDR3 protein: CASSPGAGGEKLFF. The CDR3 DNA reads TGTGCCAGCAGCCCTGGCGCCGGCGGGGAAAAACTGTTTTTT. This chain links TRBV7-9 with TRBJ1-4, with unresolved D. This CDR3 is built from 14 residues. Germline-derived CDR1 and CDR2 are SEHNR and FQNEAQ (reference sequence). V lost 5 bases, J lost 8 bases, and 15 bases lay in between.